The sequence of this T cell receptor beta chain was determined in a study of blood T cells in healthy people across ages. Primers used in a second PCR of about 7 to 12 cycles were a sample-barcoded 5' primer and a J-beta primer mix. In TCRdb, the 5' RACE reads were re-called with MiXCR into one record per CDR3 protein. Among approximately 800,000 distinct CDR3 sequences listed, around 24% were seen once. The data also belong to a second study, concerning T cells of mothers and their children.

The sample taken for sequencing was blood. This TCR was recovered from a boy younger than 18 in good health.

CDR3 bases: TGTGCCAGCGGGGACACCTACGAGCAGTACTTC. Its protein is CASGDTYEQYF. The gene calls are TRBV6-5 and TRBJ2-7, with a weak D call TRBD1 (6 bases). The CDR3 is 11 residues long. Between the trimmed V and J ends, which lost 8 bases and 2 bases, there was a span of 7 bases. Germline V lookup: CDR1 MNHEY, CDR2 SVGAGI.